This T cell receptor (beta chain) was sequenced for a study of T-cell reconstitution after alpha-beta-depleted transplantation in children. Unique molecular identifiers tagged the TCRbeta library. TCRdb called the PCR reads again in MiXCR, with one record for every CDR3 protein. The sample yields roughly 420,000 distinct CDR3 sequences, 15% to 20% seen once. Trimming cost V 0 bases and J 6 bases, with 9 bases left between them. Per germline, CDR1 MGHRA and CDR2 YSYEKL. CDR3 length: 14 amino acids. Findings and limits, study-wide: The study reportedly traced alpha-beta T cells about two months after transplant to several hundred expanded graft clones. It was surviving recipient T cells and thymic progenitors that gave some patients high TCRbeta diversity at day 60. T-cell numbers and diversity, one year after transplant, stemmed largely from T cells that were newly produced.

As concerns this clonotype: Antigen specificity is unknown.

The clonotype originates from a boy under two years old who had a stem cell transplant for Wiskott-Aldrich syndrome, so the T cells may come from the graft donor. The sequencing used PBMCs, mostly from graft donor cells, collected 360 days after TCRalphabeta/CD19-depleted stem cell transplant. V usage is TRBV4-1 and J usage is TRBJ2-1; D unclear. As DNA, the CDR3 is TGCGCCAGCAGCCAAGATCAAGGGTTCAATGAGCAGTTCTTC. Its translation is CASSQDQGFNEQFF.